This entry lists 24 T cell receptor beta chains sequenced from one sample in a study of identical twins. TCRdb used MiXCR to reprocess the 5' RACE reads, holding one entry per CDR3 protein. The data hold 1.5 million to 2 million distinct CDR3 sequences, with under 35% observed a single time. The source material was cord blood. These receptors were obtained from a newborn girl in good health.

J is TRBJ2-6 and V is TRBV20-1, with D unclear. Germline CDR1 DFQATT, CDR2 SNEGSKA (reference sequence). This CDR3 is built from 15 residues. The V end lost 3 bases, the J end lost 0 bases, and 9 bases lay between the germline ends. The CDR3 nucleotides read TGCAGTGCTAGGAAAGGCAGCTCTGGGGCCAACGTCCTGACTTTC. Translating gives CSARKGSSGANVLTF.

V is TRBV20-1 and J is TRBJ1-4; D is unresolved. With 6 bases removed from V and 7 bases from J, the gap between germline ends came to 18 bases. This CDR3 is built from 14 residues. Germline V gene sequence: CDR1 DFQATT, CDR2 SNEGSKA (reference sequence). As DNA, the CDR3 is TGCAGTGCGAGACTGACTCCCCGCGGTGAAAAACTGTTTTTT. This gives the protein CSARLTPRGEKLFF.

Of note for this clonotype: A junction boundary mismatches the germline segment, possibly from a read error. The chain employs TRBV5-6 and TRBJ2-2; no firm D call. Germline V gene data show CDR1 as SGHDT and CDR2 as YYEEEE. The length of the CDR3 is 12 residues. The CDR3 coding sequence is TGTGTCAGCAGCTTGACCGCCGGGGAGCTGTTTTTT. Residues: CVSSLTAGELFF.

The CDR3 region is CSVESASGSSYNEQYF. CDR3 sequence (DNA): TGCAGCGTTGAATCGGCTAGCGGGAGCTCCTACAATGAGCAGTACTTC. The chain recombines TRBV29-1 with TRBJ2-7; 10 bases fit TRBD2. With V trimmed by 2 bases and J by 7 bases, 14 bases remained unmatched. The CDR3 has 16 residues. Germline V CDR1 and CDR2: SQVTM, ANQGSEA.

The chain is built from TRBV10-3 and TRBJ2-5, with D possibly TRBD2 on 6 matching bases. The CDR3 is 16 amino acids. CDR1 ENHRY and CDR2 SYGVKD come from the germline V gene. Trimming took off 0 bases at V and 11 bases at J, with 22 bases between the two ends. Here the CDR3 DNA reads TGTGCCATCAGTGAGTCTATCGAGCGCTCCGGGGGTGAGCAGTACTTC. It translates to CAISESIERSGGEQYF.

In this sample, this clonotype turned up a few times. As DNA, the CDR3 is TGCAGTGCTAGGGGGGGACAGACACGCAATCAGCCCCAGCATTTT. It codes for CSARGGQTRNQPQHF. The chain carries TRBV20-1 and TRBJ1-5; 7 bases align to TRBD1. V was pared by 3 bases and J by 2 bases, with 7 bases of the junction left unmatched. Germline-derived CDR1 and CDR2 are DFQATT and SNEGSKA (reference sequence). The CDR3 is 15 residues long.

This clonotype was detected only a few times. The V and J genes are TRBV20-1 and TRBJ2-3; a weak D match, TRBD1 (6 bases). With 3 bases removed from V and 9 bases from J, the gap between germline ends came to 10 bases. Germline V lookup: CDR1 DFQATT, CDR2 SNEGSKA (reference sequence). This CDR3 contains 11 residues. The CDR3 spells CSASRGQTQYF. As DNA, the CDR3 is TGCAGTGCTAGCCGCGGACAGACGCAGTATTTT.

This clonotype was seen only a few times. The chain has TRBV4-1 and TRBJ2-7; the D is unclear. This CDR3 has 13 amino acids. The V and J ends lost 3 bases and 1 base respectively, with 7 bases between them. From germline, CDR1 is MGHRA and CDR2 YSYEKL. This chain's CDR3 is CASSHVGSYEQYF. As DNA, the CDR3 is TGCGCCAGCAGCCATGTCGGATCCTACGAGCAGTACTTC.

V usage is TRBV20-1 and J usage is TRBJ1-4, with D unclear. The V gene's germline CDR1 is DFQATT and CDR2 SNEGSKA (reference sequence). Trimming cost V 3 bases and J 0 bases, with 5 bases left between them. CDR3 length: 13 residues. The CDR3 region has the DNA TGCAGTGCTAGTTTTTCAACTAATGAAAAACTGTTTTTT. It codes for CSASFSTNEKLFF.

In DNA, the CDR3 is TGTGCCACCAGTGATTTGGGGGACCCTCAAGAGACCCAGTTCTTC. This sequence encodes CATSDLGDPQETQFF. The chain is built from TRBV24-1 and TRBJ2-5; tentatively, D is TRBD1 or TRBD2 (5 bases each). With the DNA end fitting TRBJ2-1 better, the J assignment may be wrong. CDR3 size: 15 residues. CDR1 and CDR2 from the germline V gene are KGHDR and SFDVKD.

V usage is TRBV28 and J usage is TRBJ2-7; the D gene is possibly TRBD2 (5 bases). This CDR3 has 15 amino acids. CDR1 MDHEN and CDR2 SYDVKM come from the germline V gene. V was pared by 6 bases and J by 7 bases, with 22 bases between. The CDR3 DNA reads TGTGCCAGCAGCCCCGCCGGGAACTCCTACAATGAGCAGTACTTC. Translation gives CASSPAGNSYNEQYF.

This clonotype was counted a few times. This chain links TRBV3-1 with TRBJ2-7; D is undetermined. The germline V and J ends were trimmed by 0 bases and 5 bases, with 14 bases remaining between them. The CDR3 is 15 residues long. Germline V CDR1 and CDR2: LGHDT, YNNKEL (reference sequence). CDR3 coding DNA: TGTGCCAGCAGCCAAGACGTGGCACGCAGCGACGAGCAGTACTTC. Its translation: CASSQDVARSDEQYF.

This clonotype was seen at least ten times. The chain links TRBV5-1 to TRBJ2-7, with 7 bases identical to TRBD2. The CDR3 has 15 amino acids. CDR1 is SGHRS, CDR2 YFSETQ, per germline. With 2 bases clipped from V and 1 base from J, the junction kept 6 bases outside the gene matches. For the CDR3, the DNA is TGCGCCAGCAGCTTTGGTGCTAGCGGTTCCTACGAGCAGTACTTC. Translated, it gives CASSFGASGSYEQYF.

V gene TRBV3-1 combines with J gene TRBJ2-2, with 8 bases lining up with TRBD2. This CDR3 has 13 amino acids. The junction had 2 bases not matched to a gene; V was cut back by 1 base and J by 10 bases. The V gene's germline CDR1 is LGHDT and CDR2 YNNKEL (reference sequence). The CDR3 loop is CASSQAGGPELFF. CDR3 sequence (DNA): TGTGCCAGCAGCCAAGCGGGAGGGCCGGAGCTGTTTTTT.

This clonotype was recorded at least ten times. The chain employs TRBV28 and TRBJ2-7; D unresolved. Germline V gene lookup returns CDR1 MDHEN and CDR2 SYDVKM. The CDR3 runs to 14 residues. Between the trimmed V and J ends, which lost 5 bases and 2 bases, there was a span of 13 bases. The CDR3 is CASSNPGRTYEQYF. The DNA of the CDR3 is TGTGCCAGCAGTAACCCCGGCCGTACCTACGAGCAGTACTTC.

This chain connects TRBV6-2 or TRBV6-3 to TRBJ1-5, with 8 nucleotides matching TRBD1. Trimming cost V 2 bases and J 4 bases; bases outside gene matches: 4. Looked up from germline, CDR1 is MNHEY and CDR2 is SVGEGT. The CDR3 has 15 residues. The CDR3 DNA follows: TGTGCCAGCAGTTACGGTCGGACAGGGAATCAGCCCCAGCATTTT. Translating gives CASSYGRTGNQPQHF.

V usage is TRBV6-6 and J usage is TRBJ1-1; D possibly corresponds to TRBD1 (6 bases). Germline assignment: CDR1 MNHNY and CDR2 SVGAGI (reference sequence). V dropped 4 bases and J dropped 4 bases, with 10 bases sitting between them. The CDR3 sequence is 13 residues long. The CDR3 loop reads CASSSGQLTEAFF. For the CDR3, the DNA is TGTGCCAGCAGTTCCGGACAGCTCACTGAAGCTTTCTTT.

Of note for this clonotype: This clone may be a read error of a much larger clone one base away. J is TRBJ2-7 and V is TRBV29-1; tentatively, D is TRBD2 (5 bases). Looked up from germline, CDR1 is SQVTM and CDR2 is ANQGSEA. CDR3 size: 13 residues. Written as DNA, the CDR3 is TGCGGCGTTGAAGATGAGGGAGCCTACGAGCAGTACTTC. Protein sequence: CGVEDEGAYEQYF.

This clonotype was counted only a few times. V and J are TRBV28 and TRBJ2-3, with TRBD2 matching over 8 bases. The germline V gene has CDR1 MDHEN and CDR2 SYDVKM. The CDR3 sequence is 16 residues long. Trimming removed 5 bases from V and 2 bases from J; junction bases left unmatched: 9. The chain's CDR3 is CASSPILAVITDTQYF. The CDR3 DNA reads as TGTGCCAGCAGTCCGATACTAGCGGTGATCACAGATACGCAGTATTTT.

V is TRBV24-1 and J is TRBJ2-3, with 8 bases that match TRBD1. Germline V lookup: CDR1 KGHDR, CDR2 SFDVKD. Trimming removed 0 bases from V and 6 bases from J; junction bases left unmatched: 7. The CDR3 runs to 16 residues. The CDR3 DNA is TGTGCCACCAGTGATTTGCCGGCAGGGGGCTGGGATACGCAGTATTTT. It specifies CATSDLPAGGWDTQYF.

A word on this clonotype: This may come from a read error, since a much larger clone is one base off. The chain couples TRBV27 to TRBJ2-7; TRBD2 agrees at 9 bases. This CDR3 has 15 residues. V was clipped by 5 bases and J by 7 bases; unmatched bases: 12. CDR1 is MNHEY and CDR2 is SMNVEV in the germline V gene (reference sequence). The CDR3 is CASSPSGTAYNEQYF. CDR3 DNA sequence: TGTGCCAGCAGTCCTAGCGGGACTGCTTACAATGAGCAGTACTTC.

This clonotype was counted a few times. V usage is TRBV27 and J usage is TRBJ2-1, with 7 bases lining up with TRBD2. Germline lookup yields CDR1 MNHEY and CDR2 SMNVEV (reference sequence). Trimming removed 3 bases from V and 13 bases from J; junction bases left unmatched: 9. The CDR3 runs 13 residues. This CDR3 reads CASSFAGEETQFF. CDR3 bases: TGTGCCAGCAGTTTCGCGGGGGAAGAGACCCAGTTCTTC.

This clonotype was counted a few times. The CDR3 is CSASTGGGETQYF. In DNA form, the CDR3 reads TGCAGTGCTTCTACAGGGGGCGGAGAGACCCAGTACTTC. The chain employs TRBV20-1 and TRBJ2-5, with 9 bases aligning to TRBD1. Germline CDR1 and CDR2: DFQATT and SNEGSKA (reference sequence). This CDR3 region has 13 residues. V lost 5 bases and J lost 4; bases outside the gene matches: 5.

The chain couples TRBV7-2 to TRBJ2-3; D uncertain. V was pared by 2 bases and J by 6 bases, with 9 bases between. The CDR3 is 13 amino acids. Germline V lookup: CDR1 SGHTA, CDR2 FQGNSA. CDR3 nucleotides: TGTGCCAGCAGCTTAATTTTTCCTGATACGCAGTATTTT. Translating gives CASSLIFPDTQYF.